This TCR beta chain comes out of a study of blood T cell repertoires in COVID-19. CDR1 SGHAT and CDR2 FQNNGV come from the germline V gene. The CDR3 totals 16 residues. Germline trimming cut 1 base from V and 2 bases from J; bases unmatched to any gene: 6. Using immunoSEQ multiplex PCR, the repertoire was profiled, and TCRdb retains in-frame clones only, with some absent. This table has about 60,000 clones, more than 75% appearing once. This receptor was taken from a woman of 80 years or more with acute or convalescent COVID-19. The sequenced sample consisted of peripheral blood. V usage is TRBV11-2 and J usage is TRBJ2-7; the match to TRBD2 covers 9 bases. CDR3 region: CASSLVSGGGAYEQYF. CDR3 coding DNA: TGTGCCAGCAGCTTAGTATCTGGCGGGGGGGCCTACGAGCAGTACTTC.